The present TCR beta chain was sequenced within a study of spatial heterogeneity in lung cancer. Indicated time point: sample taken at primary tumor resection. Samples were donated by 72 untreated early-stage non-small cell lung cancer patients. No cells were sorted before sequencing. The whole RNA sequenced was extracted from tumor, nontumor lung or frozen PBMC. Germline CDR1 reads SNHLY; CDR2 reads FYNNEI. The CDR3 is 13 amino acids. Between the trimmed V and J ends, which lost 4 bases and 7 bases, there was a span of 11 bases. Overall study results and limits: TCRs found ubiquitously expanded in tumor appeared in blood more at resection than at follow-up.

Each TCR cDNA molecule carried a unique molecular identifier. TCRdb reprocessed the 5' RACE reads with MiXCR, giving one entry per CDR3 protein. The sample includes about 38,000 distinct CDR3 sequences, 7.5% of them seen just once. This clonotype was seen repeatedly, ten times or more. Its antigen remains unidentified. This clonotype was obtained from a male donor with early-stage non-small cell lung cancer. The chain recombines TRBV2 with TRBJ2-1; D is possibly TRBD2 (5 bases). Here the sequenced sample was PBMCs, taken at surgery. CDR3 DNA sequence: TGTGCCAGCAGTGTTGGGGAGTGGAATGAGCAGTTCTTC. This gives the protein CASSVGEWNEQFF. Variable domain in full (rest from reference TRBV2 and TRBJ2-1): EPEVTQTPSHQVTQMGQEVILRCVPISNHLYFYWYRQILGQKVEFLVSFYNNEISEKSEIFDDQFSVERPDGSNFTLKIRSTKLEDSAMYFCASSVGEWNEQFFGPGTRLTVL.